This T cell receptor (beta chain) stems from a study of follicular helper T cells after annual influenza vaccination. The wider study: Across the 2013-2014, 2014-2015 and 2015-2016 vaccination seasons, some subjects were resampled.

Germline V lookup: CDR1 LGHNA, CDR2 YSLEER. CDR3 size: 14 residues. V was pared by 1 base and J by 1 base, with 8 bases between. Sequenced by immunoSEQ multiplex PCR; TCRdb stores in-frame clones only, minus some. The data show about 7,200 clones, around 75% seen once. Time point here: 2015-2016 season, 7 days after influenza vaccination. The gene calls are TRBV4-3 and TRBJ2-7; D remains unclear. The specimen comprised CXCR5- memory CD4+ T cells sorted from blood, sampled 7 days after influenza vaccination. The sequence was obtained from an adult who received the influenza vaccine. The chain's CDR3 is CASSQGLWSYEQYF. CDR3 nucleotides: TGCGCCAGCAGCCAAGGACTCTGGTCCTACGAGCAGTACTTC.